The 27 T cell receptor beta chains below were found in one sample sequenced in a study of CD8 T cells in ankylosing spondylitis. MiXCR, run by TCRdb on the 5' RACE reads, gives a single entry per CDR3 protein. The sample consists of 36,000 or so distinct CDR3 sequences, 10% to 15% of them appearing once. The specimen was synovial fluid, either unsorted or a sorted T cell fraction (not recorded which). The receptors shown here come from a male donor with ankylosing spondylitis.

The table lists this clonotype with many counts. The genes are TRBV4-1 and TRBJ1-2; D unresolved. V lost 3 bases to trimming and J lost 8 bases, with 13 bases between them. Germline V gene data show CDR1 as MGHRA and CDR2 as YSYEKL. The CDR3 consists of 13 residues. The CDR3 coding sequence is TGCGCCAGCAGCCAGGGATTGAGGGAAGGCTACACCTTC. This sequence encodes CASSQGLREGYTF.

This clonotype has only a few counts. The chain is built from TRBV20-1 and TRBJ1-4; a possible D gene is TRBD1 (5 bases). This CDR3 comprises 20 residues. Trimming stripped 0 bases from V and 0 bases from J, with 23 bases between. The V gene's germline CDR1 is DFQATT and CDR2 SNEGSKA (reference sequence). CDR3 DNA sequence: TGCAGTGCTAGAGATGAGGGGCAACCAGGGCAGGCAGCAACTAATGAAAAACTGTTTTTT. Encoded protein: CSARDEGQPGQAATNEKLFF.

The CDR3 is CASSFQPSGGWDEQFF. In nucleotides, the CDR3 is TGTGCCAGTAGTTTTCAACCTAGCGGGGGGTGGGATGAGCAGTTCTTC. The V and J genes are TRBV19 and TRBJ2-1; 11 nucleotides line up with TRBD2. Losses at the gene ends were 5 bases for V and 8 bases for J; bases not matched to a gene: 11. This CDR3 is 16 amino acids long. Germline V gene sequence: CDR1 LNHDA, CDR2 SQIVND (reference sequence).

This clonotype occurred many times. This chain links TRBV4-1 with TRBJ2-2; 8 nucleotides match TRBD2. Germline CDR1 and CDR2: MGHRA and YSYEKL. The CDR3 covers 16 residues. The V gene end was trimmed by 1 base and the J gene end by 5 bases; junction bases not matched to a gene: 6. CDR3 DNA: TGCGCCAGCAGCCAAGGTCCGGGAGGGGTAACCGGGGAGCTGTTTTTT. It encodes CASSQGPGGVTGELFF.

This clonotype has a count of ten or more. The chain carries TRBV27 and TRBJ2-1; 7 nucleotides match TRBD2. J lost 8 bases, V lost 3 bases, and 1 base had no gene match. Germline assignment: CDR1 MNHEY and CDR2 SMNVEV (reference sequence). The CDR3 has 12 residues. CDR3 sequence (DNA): TGTGCCAGCAGTTTTGGGGGGGATGAGCAGTTCTTC. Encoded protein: CASSFGGDEQFF.

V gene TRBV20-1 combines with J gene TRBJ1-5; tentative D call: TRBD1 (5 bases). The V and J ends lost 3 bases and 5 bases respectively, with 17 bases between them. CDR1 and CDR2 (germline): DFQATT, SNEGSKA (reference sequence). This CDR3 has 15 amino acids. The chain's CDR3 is CSARGPGQPYQPQHF. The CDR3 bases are TGCAGTGCTAGGGGGCCGGGGCAGCCATATCAGCCCCAGCATTTT.

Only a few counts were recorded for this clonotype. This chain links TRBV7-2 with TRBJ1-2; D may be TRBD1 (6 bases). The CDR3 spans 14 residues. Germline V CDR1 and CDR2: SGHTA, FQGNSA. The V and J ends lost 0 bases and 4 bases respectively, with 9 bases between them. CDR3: CASSLAGGGYGYTF. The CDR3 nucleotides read TGTGCCAGCAGCTTAGCGGGAGGGGGCTATGGCTACACCTTC.

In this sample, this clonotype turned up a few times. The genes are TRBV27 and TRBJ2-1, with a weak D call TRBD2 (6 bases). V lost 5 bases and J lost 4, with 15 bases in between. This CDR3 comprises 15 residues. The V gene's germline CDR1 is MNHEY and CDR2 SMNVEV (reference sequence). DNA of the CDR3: TGTGCCAGCAGTCTGACTAGTCCCCCGTACAATGAGCAGTTCTTC. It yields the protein CASSLTSPPYNEQFF.

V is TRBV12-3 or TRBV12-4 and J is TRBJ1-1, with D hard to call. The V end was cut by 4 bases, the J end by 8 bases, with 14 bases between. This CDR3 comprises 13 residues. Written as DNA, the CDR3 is TGTGCCAGCAGTTACCTCCGGCACGCCGAAGCTTTCTTT. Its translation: CASSYLRHAEAFF.

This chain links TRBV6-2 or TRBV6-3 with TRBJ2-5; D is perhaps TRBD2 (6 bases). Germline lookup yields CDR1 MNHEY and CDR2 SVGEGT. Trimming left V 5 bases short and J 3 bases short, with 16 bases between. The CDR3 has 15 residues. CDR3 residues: CASSPIQSGEETQYF. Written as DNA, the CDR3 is TGTGCCAGCAGTCCCATACAGTCGGGGGAAGAGACCCAGTACTTC.

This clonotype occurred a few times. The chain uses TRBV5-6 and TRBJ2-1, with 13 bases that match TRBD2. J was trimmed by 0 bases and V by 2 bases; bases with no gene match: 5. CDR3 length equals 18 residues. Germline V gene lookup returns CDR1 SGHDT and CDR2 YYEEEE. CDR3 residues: CASSFGLAGVSSYNEQFF. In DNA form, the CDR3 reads TGTGCCAGCAGCTTCGGACTAGCGGGGGTGAGCTCCTACAATGAGCAGTTCTTC.

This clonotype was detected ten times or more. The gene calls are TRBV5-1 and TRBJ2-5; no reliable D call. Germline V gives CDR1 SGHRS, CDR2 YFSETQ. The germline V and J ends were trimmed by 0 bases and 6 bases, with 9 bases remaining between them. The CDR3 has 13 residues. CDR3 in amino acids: CASSLDGSQTQYF. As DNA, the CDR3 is TGCGCCAGCAGCTTGGACGGCTCACAGACCCAGTACTTC.

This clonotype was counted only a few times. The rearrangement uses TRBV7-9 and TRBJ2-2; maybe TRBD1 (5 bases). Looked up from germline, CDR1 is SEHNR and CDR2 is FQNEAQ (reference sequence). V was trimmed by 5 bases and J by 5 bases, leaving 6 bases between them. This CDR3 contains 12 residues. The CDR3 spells CASSPGTGELFF. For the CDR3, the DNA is TGTGCCAGCAGCCCAGGGACCGGGGAGCTGTTTTTT.

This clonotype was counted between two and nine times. For the CDR3, the DNA is TGCAGCGTGCAGACCGGGGAGCAGGAGACCCAGTACTTC. This gives the protein CSVQTGEQETQYF. J is TRBJ2-5 and V is TRBV29-1, with TRBD2 as a possible D gene (5 bases). CDR1 is SQVTM, CDR2 ANQGSEA, per germline. CDR3 length: 13 amino acids. Trimming cost V 6 bases and J 5 bases, with 16 bases left between them.

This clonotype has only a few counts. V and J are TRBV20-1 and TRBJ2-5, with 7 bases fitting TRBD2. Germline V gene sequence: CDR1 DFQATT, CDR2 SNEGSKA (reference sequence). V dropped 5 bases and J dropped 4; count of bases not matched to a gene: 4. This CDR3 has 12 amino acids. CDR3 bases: TGCAGTGCTCCTAGCGGTCGAGAGACCCAGTACTTC. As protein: CSAPSGRETQYF.

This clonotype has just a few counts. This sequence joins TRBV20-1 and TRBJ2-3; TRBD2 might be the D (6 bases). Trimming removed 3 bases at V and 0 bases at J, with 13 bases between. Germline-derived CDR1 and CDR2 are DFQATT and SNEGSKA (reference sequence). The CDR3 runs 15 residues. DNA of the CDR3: TGCAGTGCTAGGCGGAGGGGATATAGCACAGATACGCAGTATTTT. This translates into CSARRRGYSTDTQYF.

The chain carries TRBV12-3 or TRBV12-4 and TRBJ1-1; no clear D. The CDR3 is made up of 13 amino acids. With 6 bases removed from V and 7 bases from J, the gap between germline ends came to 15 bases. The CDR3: CASSPDEGLEAFF. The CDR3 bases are TGTGCCAGCAGCCCCGACGAGGGTCTTGAAGCTTTCTTT.

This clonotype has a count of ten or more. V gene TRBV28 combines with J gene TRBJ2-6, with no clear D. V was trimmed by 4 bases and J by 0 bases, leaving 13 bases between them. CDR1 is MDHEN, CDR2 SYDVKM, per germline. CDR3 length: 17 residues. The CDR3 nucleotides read TGTGCCAGCAGTTACGGATCCTCCAGCTCTGGGGCCAACGTCCTGACTTTC. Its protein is CASSYGSSSSGANVLTF.

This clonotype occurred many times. DNA for the CDR3: TGTGCCAGCAGTCGCAGGGGGTCCTATAATTCACCCCTCCACTTT. Its translation is CASSRRGSYNSPLHF. The chain combines TRBV12-3 or TRBV12-4 with TRBJ1-6; 7 positions agree with TRBD1. This CDR3 region has 15 residues. Germline trimming cut 5 bases from V and 1 base from J; bases unmatched to any gene: 2.

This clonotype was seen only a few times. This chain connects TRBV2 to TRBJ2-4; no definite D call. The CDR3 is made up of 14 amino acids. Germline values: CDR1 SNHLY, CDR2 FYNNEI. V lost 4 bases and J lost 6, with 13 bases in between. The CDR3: CASSAPDKRNIQYF. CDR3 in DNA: TGTGCCAGCAGTGCCCCCGACAAGCGAAACATTCAGTACTTC.

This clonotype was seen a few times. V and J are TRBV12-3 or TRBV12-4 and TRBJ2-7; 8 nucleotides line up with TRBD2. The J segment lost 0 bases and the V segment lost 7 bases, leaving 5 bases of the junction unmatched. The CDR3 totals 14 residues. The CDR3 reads CASKRGLSSYEQYF. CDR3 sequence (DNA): TGTGCCAGCAAGCGGGGGCTAAGCTCCTACGAGCAGTACTTC.

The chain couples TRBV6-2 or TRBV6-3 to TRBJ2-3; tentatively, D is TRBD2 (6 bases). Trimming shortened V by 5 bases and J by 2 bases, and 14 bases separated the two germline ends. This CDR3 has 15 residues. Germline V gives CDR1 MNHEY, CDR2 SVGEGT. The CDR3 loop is CASSARESNTDTQYF. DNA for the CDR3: TGTGCCAGCAGTGCCCGGGAGTCGAACACAGATACGCAGTATTTT.

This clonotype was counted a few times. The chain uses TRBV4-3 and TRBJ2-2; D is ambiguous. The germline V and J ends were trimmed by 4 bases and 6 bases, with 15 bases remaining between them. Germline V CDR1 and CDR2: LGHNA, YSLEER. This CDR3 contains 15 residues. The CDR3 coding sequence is TGCGCCAGCAGCCCTACTTATGGCGCTGCCGGGGAGCTGTTTTTT. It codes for CASSPTYGAAGELFF.

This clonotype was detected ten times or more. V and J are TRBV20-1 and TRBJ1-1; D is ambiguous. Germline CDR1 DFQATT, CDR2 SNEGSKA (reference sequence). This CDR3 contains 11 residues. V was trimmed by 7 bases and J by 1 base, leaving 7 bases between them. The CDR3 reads CSVQANTEAFF. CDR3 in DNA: TGCAGTGTTCAAGCGAACACTGAAGCTTTCTTT.

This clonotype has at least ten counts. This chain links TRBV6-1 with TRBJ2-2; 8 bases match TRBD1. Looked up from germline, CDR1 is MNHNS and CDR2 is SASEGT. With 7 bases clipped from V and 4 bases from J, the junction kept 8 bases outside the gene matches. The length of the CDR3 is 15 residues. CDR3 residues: CASTEGQGFTGELFF. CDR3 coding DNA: TGTGCCAGCACCGAAGGACAGGGATTCACCGGGGAGCTGTTTTTT.

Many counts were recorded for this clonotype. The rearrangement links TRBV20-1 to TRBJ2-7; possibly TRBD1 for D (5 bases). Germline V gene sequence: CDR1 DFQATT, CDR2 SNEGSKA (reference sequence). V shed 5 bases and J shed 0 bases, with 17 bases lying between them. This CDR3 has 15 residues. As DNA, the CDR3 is TGCAGTGCTTACATGGGGTATAGGGGCTCCTACGAGCAGTACTTC. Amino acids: CSAYMGYRGSYEQYF.

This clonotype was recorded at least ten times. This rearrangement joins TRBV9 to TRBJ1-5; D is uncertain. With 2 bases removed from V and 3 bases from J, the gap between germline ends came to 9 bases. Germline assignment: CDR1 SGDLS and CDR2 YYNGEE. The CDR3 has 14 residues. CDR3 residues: CASSVGSHNQPQHF. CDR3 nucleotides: TGTGCCAGCAGCGTTGGCAGCCACAATCAGCCCCAGCATTTT.